This TCR beta chain was captured by sequencing in a study of cytomegalovirus exposure and HLA in healthy donors. Whole-study results and caveats: With high specificity and sensitivity, the classifier reportedly diagnosed cytomegalovirus status.

Profiled with immunoSEQ multiplex PCR; TCRdb holds only in-frame clones, not every one. Here the sample spans about 160,000 clones, roughly 96% being singletons. For this clone: Antigen unknown.

The CDR3 runs to 17 residues. Germline loops: CDR1 SGHNT, CDR2 YYREEE (reference sequence). Trimming cost V 0 bases and J 8 bases; bases outside gene matches: 11. The rearrangement uses TRBV5-4 and TRBJ1-2; 12 bases match TRBD1. The sequencing sample was made of PBMCs. The TCR sequence derives from a young woman in good health and CMV-seronegative. The CDR3 nucleotides read TGTGCCAGCAGCTTGGCTGGGACAGGGGGCTACCAGGGAGGCTACACCTTC. It specifies CASSLAGTGGYQGGYTF.